The entry that follows covers one TCR beta chain sequence. The data belong to a study of cytomegalovirus exposure and HLA in healthy donors. In the PCR, 60 Vbeta and 13 Jbeta primers were used. Data came from immunoSEQ multiplex PCR; TCRdb stores just in-frame clones and leaves some out. Among approximately 200,000 clones listed, 65% to 90% were seen once. This CDR3 region has 15 residues. V trimming: 6 bases; J trimming: 9 bases; junction bases outside the gene matches: 11. Germline-derived CDR1 and CDR2 are SNHLY and FYNNEI. The sample taken for sequencing was PBMCs. The TCR originated in a woman aged 50 to 65 in good health and CMV-seronegative. The rearrangement links TRBV2 to TRBJ2-3; 11 bases are a match to TRBD2. The CDR3 spells CASSLTSGTLGTQYF. Written as DNA, the CDR3 is TGTGCCAGCAGCCTGACTAGCGGGACCCTCGGGACGCAGTATTTT.